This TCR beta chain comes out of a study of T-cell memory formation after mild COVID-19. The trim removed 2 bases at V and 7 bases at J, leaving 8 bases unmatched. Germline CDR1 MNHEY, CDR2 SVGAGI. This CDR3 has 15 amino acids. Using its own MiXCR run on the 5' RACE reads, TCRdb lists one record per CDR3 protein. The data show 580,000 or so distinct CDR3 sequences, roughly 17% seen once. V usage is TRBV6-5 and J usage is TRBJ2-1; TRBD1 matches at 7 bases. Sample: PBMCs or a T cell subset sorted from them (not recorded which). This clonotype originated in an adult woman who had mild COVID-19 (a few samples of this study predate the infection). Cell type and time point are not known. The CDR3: CASSYQQGSGNEQFF. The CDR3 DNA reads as TGTGCCAGCAGTTACCAACAGGGGTCGGGGAATGAGCAGTTCTTC.